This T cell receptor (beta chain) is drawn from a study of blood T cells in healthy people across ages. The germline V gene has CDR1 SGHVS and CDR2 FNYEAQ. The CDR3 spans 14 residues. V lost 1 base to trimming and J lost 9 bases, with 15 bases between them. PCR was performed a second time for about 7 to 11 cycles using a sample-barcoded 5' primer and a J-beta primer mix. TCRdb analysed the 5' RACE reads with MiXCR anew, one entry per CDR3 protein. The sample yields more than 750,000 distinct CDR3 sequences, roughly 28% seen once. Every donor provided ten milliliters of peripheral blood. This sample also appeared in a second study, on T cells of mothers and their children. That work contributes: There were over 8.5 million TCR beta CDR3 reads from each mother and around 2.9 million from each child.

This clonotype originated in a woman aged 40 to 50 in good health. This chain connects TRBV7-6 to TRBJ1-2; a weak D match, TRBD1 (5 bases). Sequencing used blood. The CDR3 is CASSLEGEGQRYTF. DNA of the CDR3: TGTGCCAGCAGCTTAGAAGGGGAGGGGCAGCGCTACACCTTC.